These 28 T cell receptor beta chains were all obtained from the same sample, sequenced in a study of cytotoxic CD8 clonotypes in ibrutinib-treated CLL. Sequenced by immunoSEQ multiplex PCR; TCRdb stores in-frame clones only, minus some. The table records hundreds of thousands of clones, 70% of them present only once. This sample comprised PBMCs, obtained after 24 months of ibrutinib treatment. Receptors were obtained from a human donor with chronic lymphocytic leukemia.

The J gene is TRBJ2-1, the V gene TRBV10-3; D might be TRBD1 or TRBD2, each matching 5 bases. From germline, CDR1 is ENHRY and CDR2 SYGVKD. Trimming pared 4 bases from V and 4 bases from J, leaving 5 bases between. The CDR3 sequence is 12 residues long. In DNA, the CDR3 is TGTGCCATCAGTGGGGGGTACAATGAGCAGTTCTTC. It is translated as CAISGGYNEQFF.

This chain uses TRBV15 with TRBJ2-7, with D perhaps TRBD1 or TRBD2 (5 bases each). Trimming removed 3 bases at V and 5 bases at J, with 20 bases between. This CDR3 is 16 amino acids long. In germline, CDR1 is LNHNV, CDR2 YYDKDF (reference sequence). DNA for the CDR3: TGTGCCACCAGCAGGCGGGTGGGACGCCTCGCCCACGAGCAGTACTTC. The encoded protein is CATSRRVGRLAHEQYF.

This chain links TRBV7-3 with TRBJ2-1; D is tentatively TRBD1 or TRBD2 (6 bases each). Trimming left V 8 bases short and J 7 bases short, with 21 bases between. The CDR3 extends over 15 amino acids. The V gene's germline CDR1 is SGHTA and CDR2 FQGTGA. In DNA, the CDR3 is TGTGCCAGCGGCAACTCACTAGGGGGGTTGAATGAGCAGTTCTTC. The encoded protein is CASGNSLGGLNEQFF.

The gene calls are TRBV28 and TRBJ2-7, with D hard to call. With 7 bases removed from V and 0 bases from J, the gap between germline ends came to 13 bases. Looked up from germline, CDR1 is MDHEN and CDR2 is SYDVKM. This CDR3 is 14 amino acids long. In nucleotides, the CDR3 is TGTGCCAGCACCCGCAGGTCCCCCTCCTACGAGCAGTACTTC. This sequence encodes CASTRRSPSYEQYF.

This clone was picked up one time. The J gene is TRBJ2-7, the V gene TRBV7-9, with D tentatively TRBD1 or TRBD2 (5 bases each). The germline V and J ends were trimmed by 2 bases and 4 bases, with 15 bases remaining between them. Germline V CDR1 and CDR2: SEHNR, FQNEAQ (reference sequence). This CDR3 is 15 amino acids long. The chain's CDR3 is CASSLTSRGVYEQYF. The CDR3 DNA reads as TGTGCCAGCAGCTTAACGTCTCGGGGCGTATACGAGCAGTACTTC.

CDR3 coding DNA: TGCGCCAGCAGCTTGGAGCGGGAGGGCCGGGATACGCAGTATTTT. The encoded protein is CASSLEREGRDTQYF. The V gene is TRBV5-1, the J gene TRBJ2-3, with TRBD2 identical over 10 bases. The CDR3 is 15 residues long. With V trimmed by 0 bases and J by 6 bases, 4 bases remained unmatched. CDR1 SGHRS and CDR2 YFSETQ come from the germline V gene.

The gene calls are TRBV2 and TRBJ2-7; D remains unclear. Germline V CDR1 and CDR2: SNHLY, FYNNEI. The V gene lost 11 bases and the J gene lost 3 bases, with 2 bases spanning the gap. The CDR3 loop spans 8 amino acids. The CDR3 loop reads CAGYEQYF. The CDR3 bases are TGTGCCGGCTACGAGCAGTACTTC.

This rearrangement joins TRBV30 to TRBJ1-1; TRBD1 might be the D (5 bases). Germline V gene sequence: CDR1 GTSNPN, CDR2 SVGIG (reference sequence). This CDR3 spans 13 amino acids. Trimming shortened V by 1 base and J by 3 bases, and 9 bases separated the two germline ends. CDR3 nucleotides: TGTGCCTGGAGTGCAGGGTTGGACACTGAAGCTTTCTTT. This sequence encodes CAWSAGLDTEAFF.

The chain recombines TRBV5-1 with TRBJ2-7; D is ambiguous. CDR1 is SGHRS, CDR2 YFSETQ, per germline. V lost 0 bases, J lost 5 bases, and 15 bases lay in between. The CDR3 totals 15 residues. DNA for the CDR3: TGCGCCAGCAGCTTGGCCTCTGGATCCACCAACGAGCAGTACTTC. Translation: CASSLASGSTNEQYF.

This chain links TRBV27 with TRBJ1-4; possible D gene TRBD1, 5 bases. Germline V gene lookup returns CDR1 MNHEY and CDR2 SMNVEV (reference sequence). The CDR3 loop spans 18 amino acids. With 7 bases removed from V and 1 base from J, the gap between germline ends came to 22 bases. The CDR3 spells CASTHRWGRTITNEKLFF. The DNA for the CDR3 is TGTGCCAGCACCCACCGATGGGGCCGAACGATAACTAATGAAAAACTGTTTTTT.

The chain joins TRBV5-1 to TRBJ2-7; D is unresolved. Germline lookup yields CDR1 SGHRS and CDR2 YFSETQ. Trimming took off 0 bases at V and 0 bases at J, with 13 bases between the two ends. This CDR3 is built from 16 residues. Here the CDR3 DNA reads TGCGCCAGCAGCTTGGAGGCAAGCCGACCCTCCTACGAGCAGTACTTC. It translates to CASSLEASRPSYEQYF.

The genes are TRBV4-2 and TRBJ2-2; unclear D gene. Trimming stripped 4 bases from V and 2 bases from J, with 5 bases between. Germline V gene sequence: CDR1 LGHNA, CDR2 YNFKEQ. The CDR3 sequence is 13 residues long. The CDR3 sequence is CASSRQNTGELFF. DNA of the CDR3: TGTGCCAGCAGCCGACAAAACACCGGGGAGCTGTTTTTT.

Notes on this clone: This sample also contains other DNA sequences that code for the same CDR3. The chain employs TRBV7-8 and TRBJ2-5; D could derive from TRBD1 or TRBD2 (5 bases each). The CDR3 length is 11 residues. Trimming cost V 6 bases and J 5 bases, with 7 bases left between them. CDR1 is SGHVS and CDR2 is FQNEAQ in the germline V gene. The CDR3 loop is CASRRGETQYF. CDR3 DNA: TGTGCCAGCAGGAGGGGCGAGACCCAGTACTTC.

The chain employs TRBV20-1 and TRBJ1-1, with D possibly being TRBD1 (5 bases). The ends were cut back, 6 bases at V and 7 bases at J, with 12 bases in the middle. Looked up from germline, CDR1 is DFQATT and CDR2 is SNEGSKA (reference sequence). CDR3 length: 11 residues. This chain's CDR3 is CSAILQGEAFF. CDR3 bases: TGCAGTGCGATTTTGCAGGGTGAAGCTTTCTTT.

The gene calls are TRBV10-3 and TRBJ2-1; D gene uncertain. Looked up from germline, CDR1 is ENHRY and CDR2 is SYGVKD. This CDR3 comprises 14 residues. V lost 2 bases and J lost 3, with 8 bases in between. CDR3 region: CAISEGTDYNEQFF. The CDR3 nucleotides are TGTGCCATCAGTGAGGGTACAGACTACAATGAGCAGTTCTTC.

This chain's CDR3 is CASIVRAGSTEAFF. For the CDR3, the DNA is TGTGCCAGCATCGTACGGGCCGGGAGCACTGAAGCTTTCTTT. This chain joins TRBV6-6 and TRBJ1-1; no firm D call. The CDR3 contains 14 residues. V shed 7 bases and J shed 4 bases, with 16 bases lying between them. The germline V gene encodes CDR1 MNHNY and CDR2 SVGAGI (reference sequence).

J is TRBJ2-5 and V is TRBV30, with unresolved D. The CDR3 is 11 residues long. In germline, CDR1 is GTSNPN, CDR2 SVGIG (reference sequence). V shed 1 base and J shed 5 bases, with 5 bases lying between them. The CDR3 nucleotides read TGTGCCTGGAGTGAGGTGGAGACCCAGTACTTC. Residues: CAWSEVETQYF. The full variable domain, its missing parts supplied by reference TRBV30 and TRBJ2-5, is SQTIHQWPATLVQPVGSPLSLECTVEGTSNPNLYWYRQAAGRGLQLLFYSVGIGQISSEVPQNLSASRPQDRQFILSSKKLLLSDSGFYLCAWSEVETQYFGPGTRLLVL.

The chain joins TRBV2 to TRBJ2-2, with 9 bases lining up with TRBD2. The germline V gene encodes CDR1 SNHLY and CDR2 FYNNEI. V dropped 6 bases and J dropped 6; count of bases not matched to a gene: 8. The CDR3 sequence is 15 residues long. CDR3 nucleotide sequence: TGTGCCAGCAGGAAGTTTAGCGGGAGCCCCGGGGAGCTGTTTTTT. Translation gives CASRKFSGSPGELFF. Based on the CDR3 plus reference TRBV2 and TRBJ2-2, the full variable domain is EPEVTQTPSHQVTQMGQEVILRCVPISNHLYFYWYRQILGQKVEFLVSFYNNEISEKSEIFDDQFSVERPDGSNFTLKIRSTKLEDSAMYFCASRKFSGSPGELFFGEGSRLTVL.

The chain links TRBV28 to TRBJ1-5; D is perhaps TRBD1 (5 bases). Trimming pared 3 bases from V and 2 bases from J, leaving 17 bases between. The germline V gene encodes CDR1 MDHEN and CDR2 SYDVKM. The CDR3 is made up of 17 amino acids. The CDR3 sequence: CASSFIGTLMGNQPQHF. The CDR3, as DNA: TGTGCCAGCAGTTTTATAGGGACCCTTATGGGCAATCAGCCCCAGCATTTT.

The chain links TRBV10-1 to TRBJ2-3, with 7 bases that match TRBD1. V lost 4 bases and J lost 3; bases outside the gene matches: 4. The germline gives CDR1 WNHNN, CDR2 SYGVQD (reference sequence). The CDR3 totals 14 residues. The CDR3 DNA is TGCGCCAGCAGTGGGGGACAGACTACAGATACGCAGTATTTT. Translated, it gives CASSGGQTTDTQYF.

The rearrangement joins TRBV21-1 to TRBJ2-1; the D segment call TRBD2 is taken from the table without a DNA check. TRBV21-1 is an annotated pseudogene. The CDR3 loop spans 17 amino acids. CDR3 sequence (DNA): TGTGCCAGCAGCAAAAGCGGGCCGGGAAGTTCCTACAATGAGCAGTTCTTC. The encoded protein is CASSKSGPGSSYNEQFF.

This clone occurred a few times. The rearrangement joins TRBV30 to TRBJ2-7, with D maybe TRBD1 (5 bases). This CDR3 has 11 residues. Germline lookup yields CDR1 GTSNPN and CDR2 SVGIG (reference sequence). Between the trimmed V and J ends, which lost 2 bases and 7 bases, there was a span of 9 bases. CDR3 protein: CAWSTTGEQYF. The CDR3, as DNA: TGTGCCTGGAGTACCACAGGAGAGCAGTACTTC. The full variable domain, in which reference TRBV30 and TRBJ2-7 provide the parts outside the CDR3, is SQTIHQWPATLVQPVGSPLSLECTVEGTSNPNLYWYRQAAGRGLQLLFYSVGIGQISSEVPQNLSASRPQDRQFILSSKKLLLSDSGFYLCAWSTTGEQYFGPGTRLTVT.

This clone was seen once. The rearrangement joins TRBV14 to TRBJ2-5; 7 bases are shared with TRBD2. Germline assignment: CDR1 SGHDN and CDR2 FVKESK. V lost 2 bases and J lost 2; bases outside the gene matches: 8. CDR3 length equals 16 residues. CDR3 sequence: CASSQLYSGFQETQYF. As DNA, the CDR3 is TGTGCCAGCAGCCAACTCTATAGCGGGTTTCAAGAGACCCAGTACTTC.

This rearrangement joins TRBV29-1 to TRBJ2-7, with D perhaps matching TRBD1 (7 bases). CDR3 length: 14 residues. Per germline, CDR1 SQVTM and CDR2 ANQGSEA. The germline V and J ends were trimmed by 1 base and 4 bases, with 14 bases remaining between them. The chain's CDR3 is CSVEANRGGYEQYF. DNA for the CDR3: TGCAGCGTTGAAGCGAACAGGGGAGGATACGAGCAGTACTTC.

V and J are TRBV4-1 and TRBJ2-7; D perhaps matches TRBD2 (6 bases). Germline CDR1 and CDR2: MGHRA and YSYEKL. The CDR3 is 18 residues long. The ends were cut back, 0 bases at V and 2 bases at J, with 20 bases in the middle. CDR3 amino acids: CASSQDRQGGQAPYEQYF. In DNA, the CDR3 is TGCGCCAGCAGCCAAGATCGGCAGGGAGGCCAAGCTCCCTACGAGCAGTACTTC.

The chain couples TRBV6-5 to TRBJ1-2; 7 bases match TRBD1. The CDR3 runs 14 residues. V was pared by 6 bases and J by 2 bases, with 6 bases of the junction left unmatched. Germline assignment: CDR1 MNHEY and CDR2 SVGAGI. The CDR3 loop reads CASRRQGGNYGYTF. DNA of the CDR3: TGTGCCAGCAGAAGACAGGGTGGGAACTATGGCTACACCTTC.

The chain combines TRBV28 with TRBJ1-2; D call uncertain. V was clipped by 4 bases and J by 8 bases, with 11 bases between them. Germline CDR1 is MDHEN and CDR2 is SYDVKM. The CDR3 is 12 residues long. The CDR3, as DNA: TGTGCCAGCAGTTCAAGACTCCGCGGCTACACCTTC. Translated, it gives CASSSRLRGYTF.

A few counts support this clone. This sample also contains other DNA sequences that code for the same CDR3. V usage is TRBV27 and J usage is TRBJ2-3; tentative D call: TRBD1 (5 bases). Trimming stripped 3 bases from V and 5 bases from J, with 6 bases between. The CDR3 consists of 12 residues. CDR1 is MNHEY and CDR2 is SMNVEV in the germline V gene (reference sequence). The chain's CDR3 is CASSFRGDTQYF. The CDR3 nucleotides are TGTGCCAGCAGTTTTAGGGGAGATACGCAGTATTTT.